This TCR beta chain appears in the sequencing data of a study of blood T cell repertoires in COVID-19. Data came from immunoSEQ multiplex PCR; TCRdb stores just in-frame clones and leaves some out. The data show 140,000 or so clones, around 82% seen once. Germline trimming cut 6 bases from V and 7 bases from J; bases unmatched to any gene: 10. CDR3 length: 15 amino acids. Germline CDR1 is MNHEY and CDR2 is SVGAGI. The source of this sequence is a human donor in a cohort sampled during active COVID-19. The rearrangement uses TRBV6-5 and TRBJ1-5; TRBD1 matches at 9 bases. The sequenced sample consisted of peripheral blood. The CDR3 nucleotides are TGTGCCAGCAGCCAGGGACAGGGCTCATGGCAGCCCCAGCATTTT. Amino acid sequence: CASSQGQGSWQPQHF.